The 3 T cell receptor beta chains presented below share a single source sample, sequenced in a study of T cell responses to AZD1222 COVID-19 vaccine. TCRdb keeps only in-frame clones here, not all; method: immunoSEQ multiplex PCR. This table holds around 150,000 clones, under 95% found once. The sequences come from peripheral blood, collected on day 0 of AZD1222 vaccination. Every receptor here comes from an adult in good health.

This clone was found a few times. The chain links TRBV6-8 to TRBJ2-7; D possibly corresponds to TRBD1 (5 bases). This CDR3 has 13 amino acids. V was trimmed by 11 bases and J by 4 bases, leaving 18 bases between them. From germline, CDR1 is MNHGY and CDR2 SAAAGT. The CDR3 DNA sequence: TGTGCCGACTCCGGCGGCAGGGTGTACGAGCAGTACTTC. It translates to CADSGGRVYEQYF.

The J gene is TRBJ1-1, the V gene TRBV4-2, with TRBD1 matching over 8 bases. Trimming took 4 bases from V and 3 from J; bases not matched to a gene: 4. Germline lookup yields CDR1 LGHNA and CDR2 YNFKEQ. This CDR3 has 14 residues. This CDR3 reads CASSPRGPYTEAFF. For the CDR3, the DNA is TGTGCCAGCAGCCCCAGGGGGCCATACACTGAAGCTTTCTTT.

This chain joins TRBV11-3 and TRBJ1-2; TRBD1 matches 8 bases. V was pared by 8 bases and J by 6 bases, with 11 bases of the junction left unmatched. Per the germline V gene, CDR1 is SGHNT and CDR2 is YENEEA. The CDR3 contains 14 residues. CDR3: CASVPTRTGNGYTF. CDR3 in DNA: TGTGCCAGCGTTCCCACCCGGACAGGGAATGGCTACACCTTC.